The 8 T cell receptor beta chains given below trace back to one sample, sequenced in a study of shared clonotypes between healthy human individuals. Here immunoSEQ multiplex PCR was the method, and the copy in TCRdb shows in-frame clones only, minus some. Here the sample spans 2 million to 2.5 million clones, roughly 91% being singletons. In the naive CD8 group, cells lacked CD45RO and were positively selected for CCR7, so terminally differentiated effector memory CD45RA+ cells were left out. The sample taken for sequencing was naive CD8+ T cells from PBMCs. The receptors shown here come from a man aged 18 to 29 in good health. Some clones in this sample may be carry-over from other donors' samples.

The chain's CDR3 is CASSQVHPTEAFF. In DNA form, the CDR3 reads TGTGCCAGCAGCCAAGTACACCCCACTGAAGCTTTCTTT. The chain carries TRBV14 and TRBJ1-1; D not resolved. Germline CDR1 and CDR2: SGHDN and FVKESK. The CDR3 consists of 13 residues. V lost 1 base, J lost 4 bases, and 7 bases lay in between.

This chain uses TRBV25-1 with TRBJ2-1, with 8 nucleotides matching TRBD2. The CDR3 covers 14 residues. Germline V gene sequence: CDR1 MGHDK, CDR2 SYGVNS. CDR3: CVGRGFPTPHEQFF. The CDR3 DNA reads TGTGTCGGGAGGGGATTCCCCACACCCCATGAGCAGTTCTTC.

CDR3 DNA: TGTGCCAGCAGCGTAGGGGCAGGGGGTCACAATGAGCAGTTCTTC. It encodes CASSVGAGGHNEQFF. The chain couples TRBV9 to TRBJ2-1; 7 bases agree with TRBD1. J lost 5 bases, V lost 0 bases, and 5 bases had no gene match. There are 15 residues in the CDR3. CDR1 SGDLS and CDR2 YYNGEE come from the germline V gene.

This clone was recorded once. This CDR3 is CASSFRRPQETQYF. The CDR3, as DNA: TGTGCCAGCAGCTTTAGACGGCCACAAGAGACCCAGTACTTC. J is TRBJ2-5 and V is TRBV13, with D unclear. From germline, CDR1 is PRHDT and CDR2 FYEKMQ (reference sequence). The CDR3 extends over 14 amino acids. V shed 3 bases and J shed 2 bases, with 10 bases lying between them.

This chain links TRBV7-2 with TRBJ1-2, with a possible D match to TRBD1 (6 bases). Germline V CDR1 and CDR2: SGHTA, FQGNSA. The length of the CDR3 is 15 residues. The ends were cut back, 1 base at V and 4 bases at J, with 13 bases in the middle. The CDR3 DNA sequence: TGTGCCAGCAGCTTAGACGCAGGGGCCTTCTATGGCTACACCTTC. This gives the protein CASSLDAGAFYGYTF.

On this clone itself: Other DNA sequences in this sample translate to the same CDR3. This chain joins TRBV10-3 and TRBJ1-1, with 10 bases identical to TRBD1. The V gene's germline CDR1 is ENHRY and CDR2 SYGVKD. J lost 8 bases, V lost 8 bases, and 11 bases had no gene match. The CDR3 length is 14 residues. CDR3: CAIAPGTGATEAFF. The CDR3 nucleotides read TGTGCCATCGCCCCCGGGACAGGGGCCACCGAAGCTTTCTTT.

The chain couples TRBV28 to TRBJ2-4; 10 bases match TRBD1. Per the germline V gene, CDR1 is MDHEN and CDR2 is SYDVKM. This CDR3 has 15 amino acids. Trimming cost V 2 bases and J 7 bases; bases outside gene matches: 5. This CDR3 reads CASSLAGTGVNIQYF. The CDR3 DNA is TGTGCCAGCAGTTTAGCCGGGACAGGGGTCAACATTCAGTACTTC. Full variable domain (missing parts from reference TRBV28 and TRBJ2-4): DVKVTQSSRYLVKRTGEKVFLECVQDMDHENMFWYRQDPGLGLRLIYFSYDVKMKEKGDIPEGYSVSREKKERFSLILESASTNQTSMYLCASSLAGTGVNIQYFGAGTRLSVL.

This chain joins TRBV28 and TRBJ1-1; D is possibly TRBD1 (5 bases). The CDR3 has 16 residues. Trimming stripped 8 bases from V and 5 bases from J, with 24 bases between. The germline CDR1 and CDR2 sequences are MDHEN and SYDVKM. The CDR3 protein is CASAPSLHLGVTEAFF. The DNA of the CDR3 is TGTGCCAGCGCCCCCTCCCTACATTTAGGGGTGACTGAAGCTTTCTTT.